The 14 T cell receptor beta chains reported below all come from one sample, sequenced in a study of T cell responses to AZD1222 COVID-19 vaccine (dated by TCRdb to the early 2020s). The sample's time point, from its label and the paper: baseline before first vaccination. The treatment or condition label of this sample denotes: meningococcal conjugate vaccine given as trial control. Libraries were constructed by the immunoSEQ multiplex PCR assay. The immuneACCESS repertoire file appears here via TCRdb, limited to in-frame rearrangements. These files lack a portion of the clones; in checked studies, under half of the deficit traces to unresolved V genes, and the cause of the others is not known. Recorded for this sample are around 160,000 clones; 82% of them occurred a single time. About 3.8% of the sample comes from the top ten. The material was peripheral blood, obtained on day 0 of MenACWY control vaccination. Source of these receptors: an adult in good health.

The chain employs TRBV28 and TRBJ1-6; a weak D match, TRBD1 (6 bases). The CDR3 runs to 15 residues. The V gene lost 6 bases and the J gene lost 6 bases, with 15 bases spanning the gap. CDR1 and CDR2 (germline): MDHEN, SYDVKM. CDR3 in amino acids: CASRLPTGPNSPLHF. The CDR3 bases are TGTGCCAGCAGGCTACCGACAGGACCTAATTCACCCCTCCACTTT.

The chain has TRBV15 and TRBJ2-1, with a possible D match to TRBD1 (6 bases). Germline V lookup: CDR1 LNHNV, CDR2 YYDKDF (reference sequence). Trimming took 2 bases from V and 7 from J, leaving 21 bases between them. The CDR3 covers 17 residues. The CDR3 DNA reads as TGTGCCACCAGCAGACACGCGACTTCAACAGGGCGGAATGAGCAGTTCTTC. Amino acids: CATSRHATSTGRNEQFF.

The chain carries TRBV27 and TRBJ2-1, with 8 nucleotides matching TRBD2. With 1 base clipped from V and 8 bases from J, the junction kept 4 bases outside the gene matches. Per the germline V gene, CDR1 is MNHEY and CDR2 is SMNVEV (reference sequence). CDR3 length: 14 amino acids. This CDR3 is CASSLLAGRHEQFF. DNA of the CDR3: TGTGCCAGCAGTTTATTAGCGGGGCGTCATGAGCAGTTCTTC.

This clone was detected a few times. V gene TRBV7-8 combines with J gene TRBJ1-5, with a weak D call TRBD1 (5 bases). V was pared by 1 base and J by 0 bases, with 10 bases between. The CDR3 spans 16 residues. Germline-derived CDR1 and CDR2 are SGHVS and FQNEAQ. The CDR3 coding sequence is TGTGCCAGCAGCTTAGTCGGGGCCGGTAGCAATCAGCCCCAGCATTTT. Translating it yields CASSLVGAGSNQPQHF.

The table lists this clone with a count of one. This chain uses TRBV28 with TRBJ1-4; the D is unclear. V was trimmed by 5 bases and J by 4 bases, leaving 8 bases between them. The V gene's germline CDR1 is MDHEN and CDR2 SYDVKM. This CDR3 is 13 amino acids long. CDR3 nucleotides: TGTGCCAGCAGTCTGGGTCGTAATGAAAAACTGTTTTTT. Protein product: CASSLGRNEKLFF.

The chain joins TRBV3-1 (or the pseudogene TRBV3-2) to TRBJ1-1; 7 positions agree with TRBD1. Germline V gives CDR1 LGHDT, CDR2 YNNKEL (reference sequence). The CDR3 spans 15 residues. The junction had 7 bases not matched to a gene; V was cut back by 3 bases and J by 3 bases. The CDR3 spells CASSHPQGKDTEAFF. The CDR3 nucleotides are TGTGCCAGCAGCCACCCACAGGGGAAGGACACTGAAGCTTTCTTT.

V usage is TRBV18 and J usage is TRBJ1-2, with a possible D match to TRBD1 (6 bases). V dropped 6 bases and J dropped 3 bases, with 20 bases sitting between them. Germline V gene sequence: CDR1 KGHSH, CDR2 LQKENI. This CDR3 contains 16 residues. CDR3 DNA: TGTGCCAGCTCCCCGGGAAGGGGGGAGAGGGACTATGGCTACACCTTC. Translated, it gives CASSPGRGERDYGYTF.

Remarks on this clone: The sample contains more than one DNA sequence encoding this CDR3. This sequence joins TRBV29-1 and TRBJ2-3; D is ambiguous. The ends were cut back, 6 bases at V and 6 bases at J, with 4 bases in the middle. This CDR3 is 9 amino acids long. Looked up from germline, CDR1 is SQVTM and CDR2 is ANQGSEA. The CDR3 DNA follows: TGCAGCGTCGGGGATACGCAGTATTTT. Its translation is CSVGDTQYF.

This sequence joins TRBV28 and TRBJ1-1; D possibly corresponds to TRBD1 (6 bases). The germline V gene has CDR1 MDHEN and CDR2 SYDVKM. The germline V and J ends were trimmed by 7 bases and 4 bases, with 19 bases remaining between them. The CDR3 is made up of 15 amino acids. This CDR3 reads CASTISGGATTEAFF. The CDR3 DNA follows: TGTGCCAGCACAATTTCGGGGGGCGCGACCACTGAAGCTTTCTTT.

This clone was detected once. This chain joins TRBV28 and TRBJ2-2; D not resolved. V gave up 10 bases and J gave up 5 bases, with 14 bases separating them. Germline V gene data show CDR1 as MDHEN and CDR2 as SYDVKM. The CDR3 loop spans 13 amino acids. CDR3 DNA: TGTGCCACCACTATGGATGGGACCGGGGAGCTGTTTTTT. This gives the protein CATTMDGTGELFF.

This clone was seen only a few times. The chain recombines TRBV27 with TRBJ2-7; D is undetermined. CDR1 and CDR2 from the germline V gene are MNHEY and SMNVEV (reference sequence). V was shortened by 3 bases and J by 0 bases, with 6 bases between the two germline ends. The CDR3 is made up of 13 amino acids. The CDR3 sequence is CASSFAVSYEQYF. The CDR3 region has the DNA TGTGCCAGCAGTTTCGCGGTCTCCTACGAGCAGTACTTC.

The V and J genes are TRBV28 and TRBJ1-6, with D unclear. CDR3 length equals 16 residues. Between the trimmed V and J ends, which lost 4 bases and 5 bases, there was a span of 15 bases. CDR1 MDHEN and CDR2 SYDVKM come from the germline V gene. The CDR3 region is CASSSLGSTNNSPLHF. CDR3 bases: TGTGCCAGCAGTTCGCTAGGCAGCACTAATAATTCACCCCTCCACTTT.

The rearrangement uses TRBV12-3 or TRBV12-4 and TRBJ2-3; D unclear. The CDR3 contains 13 residues. The V and J ends lost 3 bases and 3 bases respectively, with 7 bases between them. CDR3 protein: CASSFQVTDTQYF. The CDR3 DNA reads as TGTGCCAGCAGTTTTCAGGTGACAGATACGCAGTATTTT.

This sequence joins TRBV12-3 or TRBV12-4 and TRBJ1-1, with a tentative D call TRBD1 (6 bases). This CDR3 is 13 amino acids long. V was clipped by 6 bases and J by 5 bases, with 13 bases between them. The CDR3 bases are TGTGCCAGCAGCCTACTCCAGGGGACTGAAGCTTTCTTT. Amino acid sequence: CASSLLQGTEAFF.